This T cell receptor (beta chain) was sequenced during a study of human versus mouse CDR3 diversity and MHC coevolution. Measured with immunoSEQ multiplex PCR; TCRdb has only the in-frame clones, and not every one. Found here are 50,000 to 70,000 clones, around 94% of them singletons; the top ten hold approximately 17%. On this clone: Its antigen remains unknown.

Notes on the study in general: iCHAO1 estimated the human TCR beta repertoire at about 1.5 million clonotypes.

Germline assignment: CDR1 LNHDA and CDR2 SQIVND (reference sequence). The V end was cut by 0 bases, the J end by 9 bases, with 18 bases between. CDR3 length equals 15 residues. The sequencing input was naive CD4+ T cells from blood. Regarding subset: CD45RO-negative CD62L-positive naive CD4 T cells. The source of this sequence is a person in their 60s in good health. The J gene is TRBJ2-7, the V gene TRBV19, with D maybe TRBD1 (8 bases). In DNA form, the CDR3 reads TGTGCCAGTAGTATAGATACAGGGGGGGGAGCCCCGCAGTACTTC. Its translation: CASSIDTGGGAPQYF.